The 31 T cell receptor beta chains presented below share a single source sample, sequenced in a study of blood T cells in healthy people across ages. The authors ran a second PCR of 7 to 11 cycles using a sample-barcoded 5' primer and a J-beta primer mix. One entry per CDR3 protein, called by TCRdb with MiXCR from the 5' RACE reads. The sample holds about 680,000 distinct CDR3 sequences, around 45% seen once. Sequences were obtained from blood. The source is an older woman in good health.

This clonotype was seen repeatedly, ten times or more. This chain uses TRBV20-1 with TRBJ1-1; 7 positions agree with TRBD1. The length of the CDR3 is 13 residues. Losses at the gene ends were 5 bases for V and 0 bases for J; bases not matched to a gene: 3. Germline V gives CDR1 DFQATT, CDR2 SNEGSKA (reference sequence). CDR3: CSARQGVNTEAFF. The CDR3 nucleotides read TGCAGTGCTCGCCAGGGGGTGAACACTGAAGCTTTCTTT.

The genes are TRBV7-3 and TRBJ2-5, with D possibly TRBD1 on 5 matching bases. CDR1 is SGHTA and CDR2 is FQGTGA in the germline V gene. Trimming left V 2 bases short and J 7 bases short, with 14 bases between. The CDR3 extends over 14 amino acids. The CDR3, as DNA: TGTGCCAGCAGCTTAGATGGCCAGGGTGGGACCCAGTACTTC. Its protein is CASSLDGQGGTQYF.

The V and J genes are TRBV20-1 and TRBJ2-7; a weak D match, TRBD2 (7 bases). The germline gives CDR1 DFQATT, CDR2 SNEGSKA (reference sequence). CDR3 length equals 12 residues. Trimming took off 3 bases at V and 7 bases at J, with 13 bases between the two ends. CDR3 residues: CSASLRGLEQYF. CDR3 DNA sequence: TGCAGTGCTAGTCTGCGGGGGCTGGAGCAGTACTTC.

This clonotype has only a few counts. The chain combines TRBV4-2 with TRBJ2-7, with TRBD2 matching 10 bases. The better agreement between TRBJ2-5 and the DNA end casts doubt on the J call. The length of the CDR3 is 16 residues. The V gene's germline CDR1 is LGHNA and CDR2 YNFKEQ. The CDR3 region has the DNA TGTGCCAGCAGCCAAGGGCTAGCGGGAGTTGGAGAGACCCAGTACTTC. Protein product: CASSQGLAGVGETQYF.

The rearrangement uses TRBV7-9 and TRBJ1-5; no reliable D call. The CDR3 is made up of 13 amino acids. Trimming removed 3 bases from V and 5 bases from J, with 8 bases in between. Looked up from germline, CDR1 is SEHNR and CDR2 is FQNEAQ (reference sequence). CDR3 sequence (DNA): TGTGCCAGCAGCTTTGGCACGGATCAGCCCCAGCATTTT. Protein sequence: CASSFGTDQPQHF.

The chain has TRBV3-1 and TRBJ2-7; TRBD2 aligns across 7 bases. This CDR3 has 16 residues. V was pared by 4 bases and J by 0 bases, with 9 bases of the junction left unmatched. The germline V gene has CDR1 LGHDT and CDR2 YNNKEL (reference sequence). CDR3 loop: CASSRAGRLSSYEQYF. The DNA of the CDR3 is TGTGCCAGCAGCCGGGCCGGGAGGCTCAGCTCCTACGAGCAGTACTTC.

This clonotype was seen a handful of times. The chain employs TRBV29-1 and TRBJ2-1, with TRBD1 identical over 9 bases. The CDR3 is made up of 14 amino acids. The junction had 6 bases not matched to a gene; V was cut back by 3 bases and J by 6 bases. Germline CDR1 and CDR2: SQVTM and ANQGSEA. The CDR3 DNA reads TGCAGCGTTGAGGTCGGGACAGGGACCAATGAGCAGTTCTTC. Protein product: CSVEVGTGTNEQFF.

This clonotype was observed a handful of times. The rearrangement uses TRBV2 and TRBJ2-1; weak D call: TRBD2 (6 bases). V was pared by 4 bases and J by 1 base, with 23 bases between. This CDR3 region has 19 residues. From germline, CDR1 is SNHLY and CDR2 FYNNEI. The chain's CDR3 is CASSGAAEIAGTSYNEQFF. The CDR3 region has the DNA TGTGCCAGCAGTGGGGCGGCCGAAATCGCGGGGACTTCCTACAATGAGCAGTTCTTC.

V is TRBV28 and J is TRBJ1-5; D is ambiguous. The V gene's germline CDR1 is MDHEN and CDR2 SYDVKM. The CDR3 spans 14 residues. Trimming stripped 6 bases from V and 2 bases from J, with 11 bases between. The CDR3 is CASRKGPGNQPQHF. The CDR3 bases are TGTGCCAGCAGAAAAGGGCCGGGCAATCAGCCCCAGCATTTT.

The chain links TRBV20-1 to TRBJ2-7, with 8 positions matching TRBD2. The V segment lost 2 bases and the J segment 0 bases; nucleotides outside the gene matches: 12. The length of the CDR3 is 17 residues. Germline V gene data show CDR1 as DFQATT and CDR2 as SNEGSKA (reference sequence). The CDR3 bases are TGCAGTGCTAGACCGTCAGGCGGGAGGTCATCCTCCTACGAGCAGTACTTC. This codes for CSARPSGGRSSSYEQYF.

This clonotype was seen a handful of times. V gene TRBV9 combines with J gene TRBJ2-3, with 9 bases fitting TRBD2. V was pared by 1 base and J by 4 bases, with 10 bases of the junction left unmatched. CDR1 is SGDLS and CDR2 is YYNGEE in the germline V gene. This CDR3 spans 17 amino acids. CDR3 sequence: CASSVQAGGISSDTQYF. The CDR3, as DNA: TGTGCCAGCAGCGTACAAGCGGGAGGAATCAGTTCAGATACGCAGTATTTT.

This sequence joins TRBV24-1 and TRBJ2-6; possible D gene TRBD1, 6 bases. Trimming shortened V by 7 bases and J by 2 bases, and 11 bases separated the two germline ends. This CDR3 has 15 residues. Germline assignment: CDR1 KGHDR and CDR2 SFDVKD. The DNA of the CDR3 is TGTGCCACCAGCGGTTACAGGGCTGGGGCCAACGTCCTGACTTTC. Amino acids: CATSGYRAGANVLTF.

The chain joins TRBV20-1 to TRBJ2-1; D gene uncertain. Germline V gives CDR1 DFQATT, CDR2 SNEGSKA (reference sequence). Trimming stripped 0 bases from V and 8 bases from J, with 14 bases between. The CDR3 runs 14 residues. This CDR3 is CSARDLVGSDEQFF. The CDR3 DNA reads TGCAGTGCTAGAGATCTAGTTGGATCGGATGAGCAGTTCTTC.

This clonotype was seen a few times. This chain connects TRBV4-3 to TRBJ2-1; TRBD2 matches 12 bases. Germline CDR1 LGHNA, CDR2 YSLEER. The CDR3 has 15 amino acids. After removal of 0 bases from V and 7 bases from J, the junction contained 1 base not matched to a gene. The CDR3 sequence is CASSQDGTSGNEQFF. In nucleotides, the CDR3 is TGCGCCAGCAGCCAAGATGGGACTAGCGGGAATGAGCAGTTCTTC.

This clonotype occurred a few times. The rearrangement joins TRBV12-3 or TRBV12-4 to TRBJ1-2; a possible D gene is TRBD1 (6 bases). The CDR3 spans 12 residues. Trimming shortened V by 5 bases and J by 8 bases, and 12 bases separated the two germline ends. CDR3 residues: CASSEQGRGYTF. Here the CDR3 DNA reads TGTGCCAGCAGTGAACAGGGAAGAGGCTACACCTTC.

This rearrangement joins TRBV20-1 to TRBJ2-3; D possibly corresponds to TRBD2 (6 bases). The CDR3 is 17 amino acids. Trimming took 5 bases from V and 1 from J, leaving 22 bases between them. CDR1 and CDR2 from the germline V gene are DFQATT and SNEGSKA (reference sequence). CDR3 nucleotide sequence: TGCAGTGCTTCACGACGGGAGACGAGGACACGCACAGATACGCAGTATTTT. As protein: CSASRRETRTRTDTQYF.

This sequence joins TRBV7-2 and TRBJ1-2; 7 positions agree with TRBD1. V shed 4 bases and J 4 bases; nucleotides not matched to a gene: 3. This CDR3 spans 13 amino acids. Germline V lookup: CDR1 SGHTA, CDR2 FQGNSA. The CDR3 sequence: CASSSDRRYGYTF. The CDR3 nucleotides are TGTGCCAGCAGCTCGGACAGGCGCTATGGCTACACCTTC.

This clonotype was observed a few times. V is TRBV20-1 and J is TRBJ2-5; D not resolved. The DNA end favors TRBJ2-7, so the J call may be wrong. Per the germline V gene, CDR1 is DFQATT and CDR2 is SNEGSKA (reference sequence). This CDR3 comprises 11 residues. The CDR3: CSARERLEQYF. The CDR3, as DNA: TGCAGTGCTAGAGAGCGACTCGAGCAGTACTTC.

This clonotype was counted only a few times. This CDR3 reads CASSLGYEQNTGELFF. CDR3 nucleotide sequence: TGTGCCAGCAGCTTAGGTTACGAGCAGAACACCGGGGAGCTGTTTTTT. The V and J genes are TRBV7-6 and TRBJ2-2; D unclear. Germline-derived CDR1 and CDR2 are SGHVS and FNYEAQ. V gave up 1 base and J gave up 1 base, with 10 bases separating them. The CDR3 has 16 residues.

The V call is TRBV7-2, the J call TRBJ2-1; TRBD2 matches 9 bases. V shed 7 bases, J shed 12 bases, and the junction held 10 bases outside the gene matches. Per the germline V gene, CDR1 is SGHTA and CDR2 is FQGNSA. The CDR3 loop spans 13 amino acids. Written as DNA, the CDR3 is TGTGCCAGCACCAGAACAGGGCGGGAGGGGCAGTTCTTC. Protein product: CASTRTGREGQFF. Drawing the rest from reference TRBV7-2 and TRBJ2-1, the complete variable domain is GAGVSQSPSNKVTEKGKDVELRCDPISGHTALYWYRQSLGQGLEFLIYFQGNSAPDKSGLPSDRFSAERTGGSVSTLTIQRTQQEDSAVYLCASTRTGREGQFFGPGTRLTVL.

The sample holds a few counts of this clonotype. The J gene is TRBJ2-7, the V gene TRBV7-2; D gene unclear. This CDR3 comprises 13 residues. V dropped 3 bases and J dropped 0 bases, with 6 bases sitting between them. The germline CDR1 and CDR2 sequences are SGHTA and FQGNSA. CDR3 coding DNA: TGTGCCAGCAGCTTTTCTTACTCCTACGAGCAGTACTTC. Its translation is CASSFSYSYEQYF.

Note on this clonotype: The junction differs from germline at one of its ends, possibly a read error. The chain is built from TRBV5-5 and TRBJ1-2; 10 bases are a match to TRBD1. Germline CDR1 reads SGHKS; CDR2 reads YYEKEE (reference sequence). This CDR3 region has 17 residues. CDR3 loop: CVSSNRIRGTGVDGYTF. CDR3 nucleotides: TGTGTCAGCAGTAACCGGATACGCGGGACAGGGGTAGATGGCTACACCTTC.

This clonotype was seen only a few times. The rearrangement uses TRBV2 and TRBJ1-4, with D perhaps matching TRBD1 (6 bases). Germline V lookup: CDR1 SNHLY, CDR2 FYNNEI. With 7 bases removed from V and 0 bases from J, the gap between germline ends came to 12 bases. This CDR3 contains 15 residues. The CDR3 sequence is CASIQGTTTNEKLFF. CDR3 nucleotide sequence: TGTGCCAGCATCCAGGGGACTACAACTAATGAAAAACTGTTTTTT.

This clonotype came up a few times. The rearrangement links TRBV20-1 to TRBJ2-5; 10 bases line up with TRBD2. Germline V gene sequence: CDR1 DFQATT, CDR2 SNEGSKA (reference sequence). V was clipped by 3 bases and J by 0 bases; unmatched bases: 1. This CDR3 comprises 14 residues. The CDR3 nucleotides read TGCAGTGCTAGGGGACTAGCGTACCAAGAGACCCAGTACTTC. This codes for CSARGLAYQETQYF.

The genes are TRBV12-3 or TRBV12-4 and TRBJ2-5; D uncertain. V was shortened by 1 base and J by 9 bases, with 6 bases between the two germline ends. The CDR3 loop spans 11 amino acids. CDR3 region: CASSLELAQYF. The CDR3 coding sequence is TGTGCCAGCAGTTTAGAACTCGCCCAGTACTTC.

This chain uses TRBV7-8 with TRBJ2-1; TRBD2 matches 14 bases. The J call is in doubt because the DNA end fits TRBJ2-7 better. Germline V gene data show CDR1 as SGHVS and CDR2 as FQNEAQ. The CDR3 is 17 residues long. The CDR3 region has the DNA TGTGCCAGCAGCCGGTCTGGGACTAGCGGGAGCCGCAATGAGCAGTACTTC. Amino acids: CASSRSGTSGSRNEQYF.

V usage is TRBV6-6 and J usage is TRBJ1-4; 7 bases map to TRBD1. The CDR3 runs 13 residues. Germline CDR1 is MNHNY and CDR2 is SVGAGI (reference sequence). V was pared by 5 bases and J by 6 bases, with 3 bases of the junction left unmatched. The CDR3 here is CASSRDRDEKLFF. Written as DNA, the CDR3 is TGTGCCAGCAGTCGGGACAGAGATGAAAAACTGTTTTTT.

This clonotype was observed a handful of times. This rearrangement joins TRBV28 to TRBJ1-5; D gene uncertain. From germline, CDR1 is MDHEN and CDR2 SYDVKM. This CDR3 contains 14 residues. Trimming took off 4 bases at V and 7 bases at J, with 14 bases between the two ends. This CDR3 is CASSSAGVGQPQHF. The CDR3 region has the DNA TGTGCCAGCAGTTCCGCCGGGGTGGGGCAGCCCCAGCATTTT.

The CDR3 DNA is TGTGCCAGCAGTTTCCAAGGCCTCTGGACTAGCGGGAGGGTAACAGATACGCAGTATTTT. As protein: CASSFQGLWTSGRVTDTQYF. J is TRBJ2-3 and V is TRBV28, with 15 bases matching TRBD2. Germline V CDR1 and CDR2: MDHEN, SYDVKM. Trimming at V came to 3 bases and at J to 3 bases, leaving 13 bases not matched to a gene. The CDR3 loop spans 20 amino acids.

This clonotype was recorded at least ten times. This chain links TRBV6-2 or TRBV6-3 with TRBJ2-7; 8 nucleotides line up with TRBD1. This CDR3 contains 13 residues. Germline loops: CDR1 MNHEY, CDR2 SVGEGT. V dropped 7 bases and J dropped 1; count of bases not matched to a gene: 3. As DNA, the CDR3 is TGTGCCAGCAATGGACAGGGATCCTACGAGCAGTACTTC. Amino acids: CASNGQGSYEQYF.

Remarks on this clonotype: A much larger clone lies one base from this, so it may be a read error. The chain recombines TRBV3-1 with TRBJ2-4, with 7 bases matching TRBD2. TRBJ2-7 matches the DNA end more closely, so the J call is doubtful. CDR1 and CDR2 from the germline V gene are LGHDT and YNNKEL (reference sequence). This CDR3 has 15 amino acids. DNA for the CDR3: TGTCCCAGCAGCCAAAGGTGGGAGGGGATCTACGAGCAGTACTTC. It yields the protein CPSSQRWEGIYEQYF.